A selection of T cell receptor beta chains follows, all from one sample in a study of T-cell memory formation after mild COVID-19. TCRdb called the 5' RACE reads again in MiXCR, with one record for every CDR3 protein. The sample lists around 450,000 distinct CDR3 sequences, approximately 24% seen once, with roughly 8.9% in the top ten. Sequences were obtained from PBMCs or a T cell subset sorted from them (not recorded which). The receptors were sampled from an adult woman who had mild COVID-19 (a few samples of this study predate the infection). Cell type and time point are not known. The CDR3 runs from the conserved cysteine through the conserved F or W. The D gene is left open where the match is weak. Clone size is shown for a subset of rows, as once, few, many or a class of expanded clone.

V gene	clone size	J gene	D gene	CDR3 protein	CDR3 DNA
TRBV4-3	NA	TRBJ1-2	NA	CASSQERLRGVSVYGYTF	TGCGCCAGCAGCCAAGAAAGGTTGAGAGGGGTCAGCGTCTATGGCTACACCTTC
TRBV6-2/TRBV6-3	NA	TRBJ2-7	TRBD1	CASRDRDPPANIYEQYF	TGTGCCAGCAGGGACAGGGACCCTCCTGCAAACATTTACGAGCAGTACTTC
TRBV5-1	NA	TRBJ2-2	NA	CASSLGGRQSNTGELFF	TGCGCCAGCAGCTTGGGGGGAAGACAGTCGAACACCGGGGAGCTGTTTTTT
TRBV5-4	few	TRBJ1-2	NA	CASSSKATISYGYTF	TGTGCCAGCAGCTCGAAGGCAACGATAAGCTATGGCTACACCTTC
TRBV7-2	NA	TRBJ1-4	NA	CASSETGSRNEKLFF	TGTGCCAGCAGCGAAACAGGGTCCCGTAATGAAAAACTGTTTTTT
TRBV18	NA	TRBJ2-7	NA	CASSPYTTYEQYF	TGTGCCAGCTCACCATACACAACCTACGAGCAGTACTTC
TRBV4-1	few	TRBJ1-5	NA	CASSPLGTQSNQPQHF	TGCGCCAGCAGCCCCTTGGGGACTCAGAGCAATCAGCCCCAGCATTTT
TRBV5-1	many	TRBJ1-1	NA	CASSPGGQGMNTEAFF	TGCGCCAGCAGCCCGGGGGGGCAGGGGATGAACACTGAAGCTTTCTTT
TRBV7-3	NA	TRBJ2-3	TRBD2	CASSPLAGTDTQYF	TGTGCCAGCAGCCCTCTAGCGGGCACAGATACGCAGTATTTT
TRBV7-9	few	TRBJ2-3	NA	CASVGGGDTQYF	TGTGCCAGCGTGGGGGGTGGAGATACGCAGTATTTT
TRBV7-8	few	TRBJ1-1	TRBD1	CASSSGTGYTEAFF	TGTGCCAGCAGCTCCGGGACAGGGTACACTGAAGCTTTCTTT
TRBV7-9	few	TRBJ1-4	NA	CASSLAKEWLLFF	TGTGCCAGCAGCTTAGCGAAGGAGTGGCTCTTGTTTTTT
TRBV7-6	NA	TRBJ2-7	TRBD1	CASSLAIGGKDEQYF	TGTGCCAGCAGCTTAGCTATAGGGGGCAAGGACGAGCAGTACTTC
TRBV29-1	NA	TRBJ2-5	TRBD1	CSVGQGLTLWETQYF	TGCAGCGTTGGACAGGGGCTAACGCTGTGGGAGACCCAGTACTTC
TRBV5-1	NA	TRBJ2-7	TRBD2	CASSLTGTRVPGYEQYF	TGCGCCAGCAGCTTAACCGGGACTAGGGTCCCGGGCTACGAGCAGTACTTC
TRBV29-1	NA	TRBJ1-1	NA	CSARTMNTEAFF	TGCAGCGCCCGAACTATGAACACTGAAGCTTTCTTT
TRBV18	many	TRBJ1-1	TRBD1	CASSLQGRNTEAFF	TGTGCCAGCTCACTACAGGGGAGAAACACTGAAGCTTTCTTT
TRBV5-1	many	TRBJ1-1	NA	CASSFGANTEAFF	TGTGCCAGCAGTTTTGGGGCCAACACTGAAGCTTTCTTT
TRBV20-1	few	TRBJ2-1	NA	CSASKFRAEQFF	TGCAGTGCTAGTAAATTTAGAGCTGAGCAGTTCTTC
TRBV7-2	few	TRBJ2-7	TRBD2	CASSPRSGTVHEQYF	TGTGCCAGCAGTCCCCGTAGCGGGACGGTCCACGAGCAGTACTTC
TRBV4-2	few	TRBJ2-1	TRBD2	CASRGAGGYNEQFF	TGTGCCAGCAGAGGAGCGGGGGGTTACAATGAGCAGTTCTTC
TRBV7-2	few	TRBJ2-2	TRBD2	CASSPLSGRAGELFF	TGTGCCAGCAGCCCCCTTAGCGGGAGAGCCGGGGAGCTGTTTTTT
TRBV2	NA	TRBJ2-1	TRBD2	CASRSGGAFHEQFF	TGTGCCAGCCGGAGCGGGGGGGCCTTCCATGAGCAGTTCTTC
TRBV3-1	few	TRBJ1-3	NA	CASSQTRGAGNTIYF	TGTGCCAGCAGCCAGACCAGGGGAGCTGGAAACACCATATATTTT
TRBV12-3/TRBV12-4	NA	TRBJ2-2	TRBD2	CASSLTSGTTYTGELFF	TGTGCCAGCAGTTTAACTTCCGGGACTACCTACACCGGGGAGCTGTTTTTT
TRBV6-5	few	TRBJ2-1	TRBD2	CASRDVAGHNEQFF	TGTGCCAGCAGGGACGTAGCGGGTCACAATGAGCAGTTCTTC
TRBV20-1	few	TRBJ1-5	NA	CSASQDSGVNQPQHF	TGCAGTGCTAGCCAGGACAGCGGGGTCAATCAGCCCCAGCATTTT
TRBV10-3	NA	TRBJ2-3	NA	CAIGGGQRTDTQYF	TGTGCCATCGGCGGGGGCCAGCGCACAGATACGCAGTATTTT
TRBV29-1	NA	TRBJ1-1	NA	CSVEEGYTEAFF	TGCAGCGTTGAAGAAGGTTACACTGAAGCTTTCTTT
TRBV4-2	few	TRBJ2-2	NA	CASSPHRGGAGTPNTGELFF	TGTGCCAGCAGCCCCCATAGGGGAGGAGCCGGGACACCGAACACCGGGGAGCTGTTTTTT
TRBV5-1	NA	TRBJ1-1	NA	CASSSGFDNTEAFF	TGCGCCAGCAGCTCCGGTTTCGACAATACCGAAGCTTTCTTT
TRBV15	few	TRBJ1-2	TRBD1	CATSGPGQGVYGYTF	TGTGCCACCAGCGGGCCGGGACAGGGAGTCTATGGCTACACCTTC
TRBV29-1	few	TRBJ2-7	NA	CSVTRDHPSYEQYF	TGCAGCGTTACGAGGGACCACCCCTCCTACGAGCAGTACTTC
TRBV4-1	NA	TRBJ1-1	NA	CASSQDLENTEAFF	TGCGCCAGCAGCCAGGATTTAGAGAACACTGAAGCTTTCTTT
TRBV20-1	few	TRBJ2-4	TRBD1	CSAKMGQLAKNIQYF	TGCAGTGCAAAAATGGGACAGCTAGCCAAAAACATTCAGTACTTC
TRBV7-9	few	TRBJ1-1	NA	CASSAVNTEAFF	TGTGCCAGCAGCGCGGTGAACACTGAAGCTTTCTTT
TRBV12-3/TRBV12-4	NA	TRBJ1-2	NA	CASSLGRGSGYGYTF	TGTGCCAGCAGTTTAGGTCGGGGGTCGGGATATGGCTACACCTTC
TRBV5-6	few	TRBJ2-1	NA	CASSSNPLGSGIRGNEQFF	TGTGCCAGCAGCTCGAACCCCCTGGGATCCGGGATAAGGGGCAATGAGCAGTTCTTC
TRBV20-1	NA	TRBJ2-1	NA	CSARYSATRSYNEQFF	TGCAGTGCTAGGTACAGCGCTACACGTTCCTACAATGAGCAGTTCTTC
TRBV5-6	NA	TRBJ2-1	NA	CASSKTDIYNEQFF	TGTGCCAGCAGTAAAACAGACATATACAATGAGCAGTTCTTC
TRBV2	NA	TRBJ1-1	NA	CARGTLATEAFF	TGTGCCAGGGGGACTCTGGCCACTGAAGCTTTCTTT
TRBV29-1	NA	TRBJ1-2	TRBD1	CSVDGQGARGYTF	TGCAGCGTGGATGGACAGGGGGCGCGAGGCTACACCTTC
TRBV20-1	few	TRBJ2-1	NA	CSAKLGGPYNEQFF	TGCAGTGCTAAGCTAGGGGGGCCCTACAATGAGCAGTTCTTC
TRBV5-1	NA	TRBJ2-7	TRBD2	CASSSVLAGAYEQYF	TGCGCCAGCAGTTCGGTACTAGCGGGAGCCTACGAGCAGTACTTC
TRBV7-9	many	TRBJ2-1	NA	CASSLGVGEQFF	TGTGCCAGCAGCTTAGGTGTGGGAGAGCAGTTCTTC
TRBV29-1	NA	TRBJ1-2	NA	CSVVSNYGYTF	TGCAGCGTTGTATCCAACTATGGCTACACCTTC